This TCR beta chain is from a study of cytomegalovirus exposure and HLA in healthy donors. The CDR3 runs 14 residues. Between the trimmed V and J ends, which lost 7 bases and 7 bases, there was a span of 20 bases. Germline-derived CDR1 and CDR2 are SGHRS and YFSETQ. Primers for the PCR totalled 60 Vbeta and 13 Jbeta. Sequenced by immunoSEQ multiplex PCR; TCRdb stores in-frame clones only, minus some. The sample carries more than 100,000 clones, 80% recorded once. This sequence originates from a middle-aged man in good health and CMV-seronegative. V usage is TRBV5-1 and J usage is TRBJ2-5; D uncertain. The sequencing sample was made of PBMCs. CDR3 residues: CASATSPPLGTQYF. The CDR3, as DNA: TGCGCCAGCGCCACATCCCCCCCGCTTGGGACCCAGTACTTC.